This TCR beta chain comes out of a study of T cells in Graves' hyperthyroidism and ophthalmopathy. With 8 bases removed from V and 5 bases from J, the gap between germline ends came to 13 bases. This CDR3 has 12 residues. CDR1 SNHLY and CDR2 FYNNEI come from the germline V gene. Amplified regions were TCR beta CDR3 sequences from RNA transcripts. Initially, a first-round RT-PCR of the TCR CDR3 employed the HTBI primer set. In TCRdb, the multiplex PCR reads were re-called with MiXCR into one record per CDR3 protein. The sample lists hundreds of thousands of distinct CDR3 sequences, just over 45% occurring once.

This TCR came from a woman in her late teens or twenties with Graves' hyperthyroidism. The genes are TRBV2 and TRBJ2-7, with D maybe TRBD1 (6 bases). Sequencing input: peripheral blood or thyroid tissue (not recorded which). CDR3 DNA sequence: TGTGCCAGCTCAGGGGCGCCAGACGAGCAGTACTTC. Translated: CASSGAPDEQYF.